These T cell receptor beta chains were read from a single sample in a study of cytomegalovirus exposure and HLA in healthy donors. Repertoires were generated with immunoSEQ multiplex PCR, while TCRdb's copy carries only in-frame clones and drops some. The sample shows under 200,000 clones, more than 75% of them seen only once. Sequenced input: PBMCs. These receptors were taken from a girl aged 2 to 9 in good health and CMV-seropositive. Both conserved end residues are part of each CDR3. The D gene is left open where the match is weak. The size field is filled for only some rows; it gives once, few, many or a size class.

j_call: TRBJ2-7; v_call: TRBV7-3; d_call: TRBD2; clone_size: -; cdr3_aa: CASSLTSGYEQYF; cdr3_nt: TGTGCCAGCAGCCTAACTAGCGGGTACGAGCAGTACTTC
j_call: TRBJ2-2; v_call: TRBV6-1; d_call: TRBD2; clone_size: -; cdr3_aa: CASRIFGRVTGELFF; cdr3_nt: TGTGCCAGCAGGATCTTCGGGAGGGTCACCGGGGAGCTGTTTTTT
j_call: TRBJ1-2; v_call: TRBV6-1; d_call: -; clone_size: -; cdr3_aa: CASSEGGNDGYTF; cdr3_nt: TGTGCCAGCAGTGAGGGGGGAAACGATGGCTACACCTTC
j_call: TRBJ2-5; v_call: TRBV5-1; d_call: TRBD2; clone_size: -; cdr3_aa: CASQAGGVQETQYF; cdr3_nt: TGCGCCAGCCAAGCGGGAGGCGTACAAGAGACCCAGTACTTC
j_call: TRBJ1-2; v_call: TRBV2; d_call: TRBD1; clone_size: -; cdr3_aa: CASRLDRGRGGYTF; cdr3_nt: TGTGCCAGCAGGCTCGACAGGGGGCGAGGTGGCTACACCTTC
j_call: TRBJ2-1; v_call: TRBV18; d_call: TRBD2; clone_size: -; cdr3_aa: CASSPAWASGNVGQFF; cdr3_nt: TGTGCCAGCTCACCAGCCTGGGCTAGCGGGAATGTTGGGCAGTTCTTC
j_call: TRBJ1-3; v_call: TRBV28; d_call: -; clone_size: -; cdr3_aa: CASSGRHFGNTIYF; cdr3_nt: TGTGCCAGCAGTGGGCGACATTTCGGAAACACCATATATTTT
j_call: TRBJ2-7; v_call: TRBV4-1; d_call: -; clone_size: few; cdr3_aa: CASSQDRGYEQYF; cdr3_nt: TGCGCCAGCAGCCAAGATCGGGGCTACGAGCAGTACTTC
j_call: TRBJ2-7; v_call: TRBV19; d_call: TRBD2; clone_size: once; cdr3_aa: CASSILGLAGDEQYF; cdr3_nt: TGTGCCAGTAGTATTCTAGGACTAGCGGGAGACGAGCAGTACTTC
j_call: TRBJ1-5; v_call: TRBV7-5; d_call: -; clone_size: -; cdr3_aa: CARSPVRGYRQPQHF; cdr3_nt: TGTGCCAGAAGCCCGGTCAGGGGGTATCGTCAGCCCCAGCATTTT
j_call: TRBJ1-2; v_call: TRBV28; d_call: -; clone_size: -; cdr3_aa: CASSTRSNYGYTF; cdr3_nt: TGTGCCAGCAGTACCAGATCTAACTATGGCTACACCTTC
j_call: TRBJ2-3; v_call: TRBV18; d_call: -; clone_size: -; cdr3_aa: CASSPGRGDTQYF; cdr3_nt: TGTGCCAGCTCACCCGGAAGAGGAGATACGCAGTATTTT
j_call: TRBJ1-2; v_call: TRBV30; d_call: -; clone_size: -; cdr3_aa: CAWSVPGVYYGYTF; cdr3_nt: TGTGCCTGGAGTGTACCCGGTGTCTACTATGGCTACACCTTC
j_call: TRBJ1-4; v_call: TRBV6-1; d_call: TRBD1; clone_size: few; cdr3_aa: CASSEFGGQGNEKLFF; cdr3_nt: TGTGCCAGCAGTGAATTTGGGGGACAGGGGAATGAAAAACTGTTTTTT
j_call: TRBJ2-6; v_call: TRBV4-1; d_call: TRBD2; clone_size: -; cdr3_aa: CASSPRLLTGGMSGANVLTF; cdr3_nt: TGCGCCAGCAGCCCCCGCCTGTTGACGGGAGGGATGTCTGGGGCCAACGTCCTGACTTTC
j_call: TRBJ2-6; v_call: TRBV2; d_call: -; clone_size: -; cdr3_aa: CASSEARGAGANVLTF; cdr3_nt: TGTGCCAGCAGTGAAGCCAGGGGGGCCGGGGCCAACGTCCTGACTTTC
j_call: TRBJ1-2; v_call: TRBV2; d_call: -; clone_size: once; cdr3_aa: CASSSKGRGSAYGYTF; cdr3_nt: TGTGCCAGCAGTTCCAAAGGGAGGGGATCGGCCTATGGCTACACCTTC
j_call: TRBJ2-7; v_call: TRBV2; d_call: TRBD1; clone_size: -; cdr3_aa: CASTRDRTHYEQYF; cdr3_nt: TGTGCCAGCACTCGGGACAGGACGCACTACGAGCAGTACTTC
j_call: TRBJ2-2; v_call: TRBV10-3; d_call: -; clone_size: -; cdr3_aa: CAHTGAGNTGELFF; cdr3_nt: TGTGCCCACACTGGGGCAGGGAACACCGGGGAGCTGTTTTTT
j_call: TRBJ2-1; v_call: TRBV4-1; d_call: -; clone_size: -; cdr3_aa: CASGSSVNEQFF; cdr3_nt: TGCGCCAGCGGGAGCTCGGTGAATGAGCAGTTCTTC
j_call: TRBJ1-3; v_call: TRBV19; d_call: -; clone_size: -; cdr3_aa: CASSTLSSGNTIYF; cdr3_nt: TGTGCCAGTAGTACCCTTTCGAGCGGAAACACCATATATTTT
j_call: TRBJ1-3; v_call: TRBV25-1; d_call: -; clone_size: -; cdr3_aa: CASSELGSSGNTIYF; cdr3_nt: TGTGCCAGCAGTGAATTGGGGAGCTCTGGAAACACCATATATTTT
j_call: TRBJ2-2; v_call: TRBV6-4; d_call: TRBD2; clone_size: few; cdr3_aa: CASSETSGNTGELFF; cdr3_nt: TGTGCCAGCAGTGAGACTAGCGGTAACACCGGGGAGCTGTTTTTT
j_call: TRBJ2-3; v_call: TRBV9; d_call: TRBD2; clone_size: -; cdr3_aa: CASSGGLAGADTQYF; cdr3_nt: TGTGCCAGCAGCGGGGGACTAGCGGGAGCAGATACGCAGTATTTT
j_call: TRBJ2-1; v_call: TRBV30; d_call: TRBD2; clone_size: -; cdr3_aa: CAWSESWGSGRANEQFF; cdr3_nt: TGTGCCTGGAGTGAATCCTGGGGTAGCGGGAGGGCGAATGAGCAGTTCTTC
j_call: TRBJ1-2; v_call: TRBV30; d_call: -; clone_size: -; cdr3_aa: CAWSGIGVGYTF; cdr3_nt: TGTGCCTGGAGTGGTATAGGGGTGGGCTACACCTTC
j_call: TRBJ2-3; v_call: TRBV30; d_call: TRBD1; clone_size: -; cdr3_aa: CACNLVGTGGQDTQYF; cdr3_nt: TGTGCCTGCAACCTGGTAGGGACAGGGGGTCAAGATACGCAGTATTTT